Below are 18 T cell receptor beta chains sequenced from a single sample in a study of T cells in Graves' hyperthyroidism and ophthalmopathy. Amplification of TCR beta CDR3 regions used RNA as the template. Primed by the HTBI set, a first-round RT-PCR was run on the TCR CDR3. TCRdb reprocessed the multiplex PCR reads via MiXCR and lists one record per CDR3 protein. The data hold about 380,000 distinct CDR3 sequences, with roughly 20% observed a single time. Sequencing was carried out using blood. Receptors were obtained from a man aged 18 to 29 with Graves' ophthalmopathy.

J is TRBJ2-3 and V is TRBV5-6, with TRBD1 matching 8 bases. The germline gives CDR1 SGHDT, CDR2 YYEEEE. The length of the CDR3 is 17 residues. Trimming at V came to 0 bases and at J to 4 bases, leaving 10 bases not matched to a gene. The CDR3, as DNA: TGTGCCAGCAGCTTGGAGGGCAGGGGGCTTGTGGCAGATACGCAGTATTTT. Its protein is CASSLEGRGLVADTQYF.

This clonotype was seen repeatedly, ten times or more. The chain uses TRBV3-1 and TRBJ1-5; D is unresolved. Trimming left V 0 bases short and J 7 bases short, with 16 bases between. Germline V lookup: CDR1 LGHDT, CDR2 YNNKEL (reference sequence). This CDR3 is 16 amino acids long. The CDR3 DNA reads TGTGCCAGCAGCCAAGATGCGAGAAATCCTGCACAGCCCCAGCATTTT. Translating it yields CASSQDARNPAQPQHF.

In its sample, this clonotype was seen a few times. The V gene is TRBV19, the J gene TRBJ1-2; no firm D call. The germline V and J ends were trimmed by 6 bases and 6 bases, with 11 bases remaining between them. Germline CDR1 is LNHDA and CDR2 is SQIVND (reference sequence). The CDR3 length is 12 residues. CDR3 sequence reads: CASRGYRDGYTF. The CDR3 DNA reads TGTGCCAGTAGGGGGTATCGGGATGGCTACACCTTC.

This rearrangement joins TRBV12-5 to TRBJ2-7; possibly TRBD1 for D (5 bases). This CDR3 has 14 amino acids. Germline CDR1 and CDR2: LGHNT and FRNRAP. The ends were cut back, 0 bases at V and 5 bases at J, with 11 bases in the middle. The CDR3 DNA sequence: TGTGCTAGTGGTTTGGTACAGGAGAGTCACGAGCAGTACTTC. Residues: CASGLVQESHEQYF.

The table lists this clonotype with a few counts. V and J are TRBV6-1 and TRBJ2-1; D unresolved. CDR1 and CDR2 from the germline V gene are MNHNS and SASEGT. V was pared by 8 bases and J by 4 bases, with 12 bases between. CDR3 size: 13 residues. CDR3 amino acids: CASPRLGYNEQFF. CDR3 bases: TGTGCCAGCCCCCGGTTGGGGTACAATGAGCAGTTCTTC.

J is TRBJ1-2 and V is TRBV4-1; 8 bases fit TRBD1. This CDR3 has 15 residues. CDR1 is MGHRA and CDR2 is YSYEKL in the germline V gene. With V trimmed by 4 bases and J by 3 bases, 7 bases remained unmatched. In nucleotides, the CDR3 is TGCGCCAGCAGCCCCACCAGGGGGCTGTACTATGGCTACACCTTC. It specifies CASSPTRGLYYGYTF.

This clonotype showed up many times. This chain connects TRBV5-1 to TRBJ2-5; D not resolved. The germline V and J ends were trimmed by 6 bases and 1 base, with 7 bases remaining between them. The germline CDR1 and CDR2 sequences are SGHRS and YFSETQ. The CDR3 totals 12 residues. This CDR3 is CASKESQETQYF. The CDR3 coding sequence is TGCGCCAGCAAGGAGAGCCAAGAGACCCAGTACTTC.

The sample holds many counts of this clonotype. The chain uses TRBV24-1 and TRBJ2-2; 8 nucleotides agree with TRBD1. The germline gives CDR1 KGHDR, CDR2 SFDVKD. V trimming: 4 bases; J trimming: 6 bases; junction bases outside the gene matches: 12. The CDR3 covers 17 residues. The CDR3 spells CATSDASDRGGAGELFF. CDR3 nucleotide sequence: TGTGCCACCAGTGACGCGAGTGACAGGGGAGGTGCCGGGGAGCTGTTTTTT.

The CDR3 sequence: CASSLGFHGYTF. CDR3 coding DNA: TGTGCCAGCAGTTTGGGATTCCATGGCTACACCTTC. V is TRBV28 and J is TRBJ1-2, with D hard to call. The CDR3 covers 12 residues. The germline V and J ends were trimmed by 3 bases and 6 bases, with 8 bases remaining between them. Germline loops: CDR1 MDHEN, CDR2 SYDVKM.

The genes are TRBV13 and TRBJ2-6, with 10 bases that match TRBD1. V was pared by 1 base and J by 2 bases, with 2 bases of the junction left unmatched. CDR1 and CDR2 from the germline V gene are PRHDT and FYEKMQ (reference sequence). The CDR3 loop spans 17 amino acids. CDR3 in amino acids: CASSLDGTGAGANVLTF. For the CDR3, the DNA is TGTGCCAGCAGCTTAGACGGGACAGGGGCTGGGGCCAACGTCCTGACTTTC.

The V call is TRBV7-9, the J call TRBJ1-1; TRBD1 matches 8 bases. V gave up 0 bases and J gave up 6 bases; unmatched junction bases: 3. The CDR3 totals 14 residues. The V gene's germline CDR1 is SEHNR and CDR2 FQNEAQ (reference sequence). The CDR3 DNA follows: TGTGCCAGCAGCTTAGCGCGGGACAGGTCTGAAGCTTTCTTT. Protein: CASSLARDRSEAFF.

Details on this clonotype: An end of the junction differs from the germline gene, which may be a read error. The chain joins TRBV7-8 to TRBJ1-1; 9 nucleotides agree with TRBD1. This CDR3 region has 16 residues. CDR1 is SGHVS, CDR2 FQNEAQ, per germline. The CDR3 region is CASSQDTGGLRTEAFF. The DNA for the CDR3 is TGCGCCAGCAGCCAGGATACAGGGGGCTTGCGCACTGAAGCTTTCTTT.

This clonotype was observed many times. An end of the junction differs from the germline gene, which may be a read error. The chain recombines TRBV7-8 with TRBJ2-1; D remains ambiguous. Germline loops: CDR1 SGHVS, CDR2 FQNEAQ. There are 13 residues in the CDR3. In DNA, the CDR3 is TGTGCCAGCAGCGGCCGGAACTACGATGAGCAGTTCTTC. Translation: CASSGRNYDEQFF.

V and J are TRBV10-3 and TRBJ2-3, with D hard to call. Germline CDR1 is ENHRY and CDR2 is SYGVKD. The CDR3 runs 17 residues. Trimming took off 3 bases at V and 0 bases at J, with 16 bases between the two ends. The CDR3 sequence is CAISDYGFGRSTDTQYF. The CDR3, as DNA: TGTGCCATCAGTGATTACGGGTTCGGTCGAAGCACAGATACGCAGTATTTT.

V usage is TRBV9 and J usage is TRBJ2-1; D not certain. The CDR3 sequence is 13 residues long. CDR1 and CDR2 from the germline V gene are SGDLS and YYNGEE. Trimming pared 4 bases from V and 4 bases from J, leaving 9 bases between. CDR3 DNA: TGTGCCAGCAGCAGGGATGCGTACAATGAGCAGTTCTTC. As protein: CASSRDAYNEQFF.

A few counts support this clonotype. V and J are TRBV27 and TRBJ1-1; TRBD1 is a possible D gene (6 bases). V was clipped by 5 bases and J by 4 bases, with 11 bases between them. The CDR3 is made up of 13 amino acids. CDR1 is MNHEY and CDR2 is SMNVEV in the germline V gene (reference sequence). DNA of the CDR3: TGTGCCAGCAGTCCAGGGGCTGTCACTGAAGCTTTCTTT. Its protein is CASSPGAVTEAFF.

The chain uses TRBV28 and TRBJ2-1, with D tentatively TRBD1 (6 bases). This CDR3 is 13 amino acids long. Germline CDR1 is MDHEN and CDR2 is SYDVKM. The CDR3 sequence is CASLGGSYNEQFF. The CDR3 DNA reads as TGTGCTTCCCTAGGGGGATCCTACAATGAGCAGTTCTTC. The whole variable domain, filled in from reference TRBV28 and TRBJ2-1, reads DVKVTQSSRYLVKRTGEKVFLECVQDMDHENMFWYRQDPGLGLRLIYFSYDVKMKEKGDIPEGYSVSREKKERFSLILESASTNQTSMYLCASLGGSYNEQFFGPGTRLTVL.

There are a few counts of this clonotype. The chain joins TRBV7-8 to TRBJ1-3; D might be TRBD1 (5 bases). The CDR3 covers 14 residues. Germline lookup yields CDR1 SGHVS and CDR2 FQNEAQ. Trimming stripped 2 bases from V and 9 bases from J, with 14 bases between. CDR3 nucleotide sequence: TGTGCCAGCAGCTTATCCAACCCTGGGGGCACCATATATTTT. It yields the protein CASSLSNPGGTIYF.